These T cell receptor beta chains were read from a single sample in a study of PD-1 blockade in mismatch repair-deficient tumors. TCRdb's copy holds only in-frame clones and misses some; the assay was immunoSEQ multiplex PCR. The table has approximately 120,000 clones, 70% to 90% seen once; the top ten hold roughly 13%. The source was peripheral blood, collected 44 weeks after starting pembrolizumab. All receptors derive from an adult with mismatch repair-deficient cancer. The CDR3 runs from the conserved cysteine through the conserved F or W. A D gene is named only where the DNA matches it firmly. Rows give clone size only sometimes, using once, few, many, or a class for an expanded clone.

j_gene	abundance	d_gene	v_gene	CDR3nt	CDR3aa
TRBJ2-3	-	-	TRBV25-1	TGTGCCAGCAGTGATCGATGGGACGGGAACACAGATACGCAGTATTTT	CASSDRWDGNTDTQYF
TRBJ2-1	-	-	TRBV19	TGTGCCAGTAGTGCAGGGGAACGCTATGAGCAGTTCTTC	CASSAGERYEQFF
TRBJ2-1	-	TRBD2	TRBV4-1	TGCGCCAGCAGCCATGGTGGCGGGAGTAATGAGCAGTTCTTC	CASSHGGGSNEQFF
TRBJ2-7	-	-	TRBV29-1	TGCAGCGTTATCCCCCGGGACAAATACGAGCAGTACTTC	CSVIPRDKYEQYF
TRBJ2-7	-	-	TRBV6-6	TGTGCCAGCAGTTACTCCACCGGGACACTCTACGAGCAGTACTTC	CASSYSTGTLYEQYF
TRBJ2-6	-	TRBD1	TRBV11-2	TGTGCCAGCAGCTCTATTAAGGGGGCGCAAGGGGCCAACGTCCTGACTTTC	CASSSIKGAQGANVLTF
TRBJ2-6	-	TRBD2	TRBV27	TGTGCCAGCAGTTTGCTAGCGGGAGGGCCAGTTGGGGCCAACGTCCTGACTTTC	CASSLLAGGPVGANVLTF
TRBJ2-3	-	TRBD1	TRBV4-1	TGCGCCAGCAGGCAAAGCTACAGGGGGCTAGAGGATACGCAGTATTTT	CASRQSYRGLEDTQYF
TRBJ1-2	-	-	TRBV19	TGTGCCAGTAGCTCATCTTGGGGGCAGAACTATGGCTACACCTTC	CASSSSWGQNYGYTF
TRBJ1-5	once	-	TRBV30	TGTGCCTGGAGTGCAGGGGAATTGGGCAATCAGCCCCAGCATTTT	CAWSAGELGNQPQHF
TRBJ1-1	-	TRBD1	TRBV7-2	TGTGCCAGCAGTCGTGTACAGGGGACTGAAGCTTTCTTT	CASSRVQGTEAFF
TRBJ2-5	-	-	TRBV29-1	TGCAGCGTTGAAGGTAGGACAGAGGACGTGACCCAGTACTTC	CSVEGRTEDVTQYF
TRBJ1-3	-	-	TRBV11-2	TGTGCCAGCAGCCGAGTCTTGGGGGGAACTGGAAACACCATATATTTT	CASSRVLGGTGNTIYF
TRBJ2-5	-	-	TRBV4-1	TGCGCCAGCAGCCAAGAAGGTCGGATAGGCAGGGGTCGGGAGACCCAGTACTTC	CASSQEGRIGRGRETQYF
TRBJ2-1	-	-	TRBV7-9	TGTGCCAGCAGCTTATTGGAGGGGGCCCCTAATGAGCAGTTCTTC	CASSLLEGAPNEQFF
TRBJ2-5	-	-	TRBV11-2	TGTGCCAGCAGCTCCACCCCTAGCGCCGGAGAGACCCAGTACTTC	CASSSTPSAGETQYF
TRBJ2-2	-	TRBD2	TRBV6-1	TGTGCCAGCAAGACGGGGGGTTTTTTGAGCGGGGAGCTGTTTTTT	CASKTGGFLSGELFF
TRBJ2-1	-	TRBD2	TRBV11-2	TGTGCCAGCAGCTCGGACAGGGTCAGAGCGGGAGGGATCAACAATGAGCAGTTCTTC	CASSSDRVRAGGINNEQFF
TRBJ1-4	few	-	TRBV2	TGTGCCAGCGGGAGGGAAAAACTGTTTTTT	CASGREKLFF
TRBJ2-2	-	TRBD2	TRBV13	TGTGCCAGCAGCTCGGGGACTAGCGGGAACACCGGGGAGCTGTTTTTT	CASSSGTSGNTGELFF
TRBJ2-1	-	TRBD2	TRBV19	TGTGCCAGTAGTATAGCTCCACAGGGACTAGCGGGAGTGGCTGAGCAGTTCTTC	CASSIAPQGLAGVAEQFF
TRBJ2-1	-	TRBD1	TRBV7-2	TGTGCCAGCAGCTTAGGGGTGGGACAGGGACCCTACAATGAGCAGTTCTTC	CASSLGVGQGPYNEQFF
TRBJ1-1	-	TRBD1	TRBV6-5	TGTGCCAGCAGCCAGCCGGACAGGGTTGGGATCTTCTTT	CASSQPDRVGIFF
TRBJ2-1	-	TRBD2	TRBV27	TGTGCCAGCAGTAACCCTCTTTTTGTGACTAGCGGGAGGGCGGGCTACAATGAGCAGTTCTTC	CASSNPLFVTSGRAGYNEQFF
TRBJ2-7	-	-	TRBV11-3	TGTGCCAGCAGCTTTCATCTGGGCTACGAGCAGTACTTC	CASSFHLGYEQYF
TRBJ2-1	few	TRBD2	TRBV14	TGTGCCAGCAGCTATATAGCGGGGGGCTACAATGAGCAGTTCTTC	CASSYIAGGYNEQFF
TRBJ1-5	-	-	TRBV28	TGTGCCAGCAGTTTGGGAGAAAATAGCAATCAGCCCCAGCATTTT	CASSLGENSNQPQHF
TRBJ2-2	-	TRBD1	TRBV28	TGTGCCAGCAGTCCCGCCGGGACAGGGGACACCGGGGAGCTGTTTTTT	CASSPAGTGDTGELFF
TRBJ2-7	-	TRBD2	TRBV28	TGTGCCAGCAGCGGACTAGCGGGAGTGAATGTTGTCTACGAGCAGTACTTC	CASSGLAGVNVVYEQYF
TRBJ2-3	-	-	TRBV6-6	TGTGCCAGCAGTTACGGGGGTCCAGATACGCAGTATTTT	CASSYGGPDTQYF
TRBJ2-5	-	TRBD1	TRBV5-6	TGTGCCAGCAGCACAACTGGGACAGCCCTTCAAGAGACCCAGTACTTC	CASSTTGTALQETQYF